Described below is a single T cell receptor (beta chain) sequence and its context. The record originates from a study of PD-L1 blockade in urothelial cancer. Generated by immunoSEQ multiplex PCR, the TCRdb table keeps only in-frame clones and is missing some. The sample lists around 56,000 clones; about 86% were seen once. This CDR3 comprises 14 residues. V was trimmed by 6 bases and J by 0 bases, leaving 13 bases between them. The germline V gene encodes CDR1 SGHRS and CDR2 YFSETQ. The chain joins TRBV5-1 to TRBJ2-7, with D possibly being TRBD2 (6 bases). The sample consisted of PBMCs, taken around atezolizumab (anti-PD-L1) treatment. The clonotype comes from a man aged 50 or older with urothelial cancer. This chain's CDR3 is CASKSGQLSYEQYF. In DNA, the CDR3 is TGCGCCAGCAAGAGCGGGCAACTCTCCTACGAGCAGTACTTC.